The next 13 T cell receptor beta chains were all read from a single sample in a study of cytomegalovirus exposure and HLA in healthy donors. The study ran its PCR with 60 Vbeta and 13 Jbeta primers. Repertoires were generated with immunoSEQ multiplex PCR, while TCRdb's copy carries only in-frame clones and drops some. The sample shows approximately 51,000 clones, less than 75% of them seen only once. The specimen was PBMCs. The receptors stem from a man aged 30 to 45 in good health and CMV-seronegative.

The table lists this clone with a few counts. The chain carries TRBV2 and TRBJ2-7, with D possibly matching TRBD1 (5 bases). Trimming left V 1 base short and J 10 bases short, with 17 bases between. Per germline, CDR1 SNHLY and CDR2 FYNNEI. CDR3 length: 14 residues. This chain's CDR3 is CASSEETAQVDQYF. For the CDR3, the DNA is TGTGCCAGCAGTGAAGAGACCGCACAGGTAGACCAGTACTTC. Full variable domain (missing parts from reference TRBV2 and TRBJ2-7): EPEVTQTPSHQVTQMGQEVILRCVPISNHLYFYWYRQILGQKVEFLVSFYNNEISEKSEIFDDQFSVERPDGSNFTLKIRSTKLEDSAMYFCASSEETAQVDQYFGPGTRLTVT.

The rearrangement joins TRBV6-1 to TRBJ2-5; D call uncertain. The DNA matches TRBJ2-7 better at its end, which makes the J call doubtful. The CDR3 is made up of 12 amino acids. Germline V gene lookup returns CDR1 MNHNS and CDR2 SASEGT. The CDR3 nucleotides are TGTGCCAGCAGTGAAAGGGACTACGAGCAGTACTTC. Translated, it gives CASSERDYEQYF.

This chain links TRBV5-6 with TRBJ2-1; 10 nucleotides agree with TRBD1. This CDR3 is built from 14 residues. Germline V gene sequence: CDR1 SGHDT, CDR2 YYEEEE. V gave up 1 base and J gave up 7 bases; unmatched junction bases: 2. CDR3 amino acids: CASSLWTGGNEQFF. CDR3 DNA sequence: TGTGCCAGCAGCTTGTGGACAGGGGGTAATGAGCAGTTCTTC.

This sequence joins TRBV5-1 and TRBJ2-7; 7 bases align to TRBD1. In germline, CDR1 is SGHRS, CDR2 YFSETQ. The J segment lost 5 bases and the V segment lost 0 bases, leaving 11 bases of the junction unmatched. CDR3 length equals 16 residues. CDR3 bases: TGCGCCAGCAGCTTGGGCGACAGGGAGACGAGGAACGAGCAGTACTTC. Translated: CASSLGDRETRNEQYF.

This clone has more than one count but fewer than ten. V usage is TRBV7-9 and J usage is TRBJ2-7, with 11 bases that match TRBD2. The ends lost 11 bases at V and 1 base at J; junction bases unmatched: 13. From germline, CDR1 is SEHNR and CDR2 FQNEAQ (reference sequence). The CDR3 is 16 amino acids. CDR3 loop: CAGENIAGGYSYEQYF. As DNA, the CDR3 is TGTGCCGGGGAAAATATAGCGGGAGGGTATTCCTACGAGCAGTACTTC.

The J gene is TRBJ2-3, the V gene TRBV6-1; D is possibly TRBD2 (6 bases). Germline CDR1 MNHNS, CDR2 SASEGT. Trimming took 6 bases from V and 2 from J, leaving 15 bases between them. The CDR3 consists of 15 residues. The CDR3 protein is CASRSGRHDTDTQYF. CDR3 nucleotide sequence: TGTGCCAGCAGGAGTGGGAGGCACGACACAGATACGCAGTATTTT.

This rearrangement joins TRBV2 to TRBJ2-2; 8 bases are shared with TRBD1. Looked up from germline, CDR1 is SNHLY and CDR2 is FYNNEI. The CDR3 covers 15 residues. V lost 10 bases, J lost 2 bases, and 9 bases stayed unmatched. The CDR3 loop is CATSSDRANTGELFF. Written as DNA, the CDR3 is TGTGCCACAAGTTCGGACAGGGCAAACACCGGGGAGCTGTTTTTT.

The genes are TRBV5-1 and TRBJ2-2, with 8 bases matching TRBD1. The J segment lost 5 bases and the V segment lost 7 bases, leaving 4 bases of the junction unmatched. CDR1 and CDR2 (germline): SGHRS, YFSETQ. The CDR3 runs 13 residues. CDR3 DNA sequence: TGCGCCAGCGATCGGACAGGGACCGGGGAGCTGTTTTTT. It codes for CASDRTGTGELFF.

A remark on this clone: Distinct nucleotide sequences in the sample also encode this CDR3. The V call is TRBV18, the J call TRBJ1-1; D unclear. Trimming removed 3 bases from V and 5 bases from J, with 4 bases in between. The germline V gene has CDR1 KGHSH and CDR2 LQKENI. The CDR3 runs to 11 residues. The CDR3 protein is CASSPGTEAFF. The CDR3 DNA reads as TGTGCCAGCTCACCCGGGACTGAAGCTTTCTTT.

The chain is built from TRBV4-1 and TRBJ2-1; 9 bases line up with TRBD2. The CDR3 runs to 17 residues. With V trimmed by 4 bases and J by 2 bases, 9 bases remained unmatched. The V gene's germline CDR1 is MGHRA and CDR2 YSYEKL. In nucleotides, the CDR3 is TGCGCCAGCAGCCCGATCGCCGGGACTAGCACCTACAATGAGCAGTTCTTC. Protein sequence: CASSPIAGTSTYNEQFF.

This clone was seen a handful of times. The chain joins TRBV6-1 to TRBJ2-7, with a weak D call TRBD2 (5 bases). Germline loops: CDR1 MNHNS, CDR2 SASEGT. With 4 bases removed from V and 3 bases from J, the gap between germline ends came to 13 bases. This CDR3 spans 14 amino acids. The CDR3 DNA reads as TGTGCCAGCAGTGGAAGTTTACTAGTCTACGAGCAGTACTTC. It yields the protein CASSGSLLVYEQYF.

In its sample, this clone was seen a few times. The chain links TRBV25-1 to TRBJ1-1; D is possibly TRBD1 (5 bases). Germline CDR1 and CDR2: MGHDK and SYGVNS. The ends were cut back, 1 base at V and 1 base at J, with 10 bases in the middle. This CDR3 comprises 15 residues. In nucleotides, the CDR3 is TGTGCCAGCAGTGAATGGGGGGTAGGGAACACTGAAGCTTTCTTT. Translation gives CASSEWGVGNTEAFF.

The rearrangement uses TRBV11-2 and TRBJ2-3; a weak D match, TRBD2 (6 bases). V was clipped by 4 bases and J by 5 bases, with 7 bases between them. CDR1 SGHAT and CDR2 FQNNGV come from the germline V gene. The CDR3 loop spans 12 amino acids. The CDR3, as DNA: TGTGCCAGCAGCTGGGGAGGAGATACGCAGTATTTT. It is translated as CASSWGGDTQYF.